This T cell receptor beta chain was sequenced in a study of OX40 agonist ivuxolimab in advanced cancers. Looking at the study overall: At 0.01 to 10 mg/kg, ivuxolimab was administered intravenously to patients every 2 weeks.

Germline V gives CDR1 SGHTA, CDR2 FQGNSA. The ends were cut back, 1 base at V and 5 bases at J, with 11 bases in the middle. The CDR3 consists of 15 residues. Sequencing was performed with immunoSEQ multiplex PCR; in TCRdb, only in-frame clones are kept and a portion is missing. The table records fewer than 75,000 clones, approximately 90% of them present only once. The genes are TRBV7-2 and TRBJ2-2; a possible D gene is TRBD2 (7 bases). The sequencing used CD4+ or CD8+ T cells sorted from blood, collected in a trial of the OX40 agonist ivuxolimab. This clonotype was obtained from an adult with an advanced solid tumor such as melanoma, head and neck, liver or kidney cancer. For the CDR3, the DNA is TGTGCCAGCAGCTTAGGCGGGGGCAGGACCGGGGAGCTGTTTTTT. As protein: CASSLGGGRTGELFF.